These 27 T cell receptor beta chains were sequenced from one sample in a study of shared clonotypes between healthy human individuals. Some clones are missing from TCRdb's copy, which holds only in-frame ones; the method was immunoSEQ multiplex PCR. Altogether millions of clones are present, more than 85% being singletons, with the ten largest covering 0.39%. The sample comprised naive CD4+ T cells from PBMCs. Subset of the sample: CD45RA+ positively selected. The receptors were sampled from a man between 18 and 35 years old in good health. Some clones in this sample may be carry-over from other donors' samples.

This chain connects TRBV9 to TRBJ2-5, with D perhaps TRBD1 (5 bases). Looked up from germline, CDR1 is SGDLS and CDR2 is YYNGEE. This CDR3 has 14 amino acids. Trimming pared 4 bases from V and 3 bases from J, leaving 13 bases between. The CDR3 DNA follows: TGTGCCAGCAGCCCAGGACACGCCGAAGAGACCCAGTACTTC. Amino acids: CASSPGHAEETQYF.

This chain connects TRBV2 to TRBJ2-7; TRBD1 might be the D (5 bases). The V and J ends lost 0 bases and 0 bases respectively, with 12 bases between them. The CDR3 covers 16 residues. Germline CDR1 reads SNHLY; CDR2 reads FYNNEI. CDR3 region: CASSEALQTGSYEQYF. The DNA for the CDR3 is TGTGCCAGCAGTGAAGCGCTACAAACAGGCTCCTACGAGCAGTACTTC. Full variable domain (remainder filled in from reference TRBV2 and TRBJ2-7): EPEVTQTPSHQVTQMGQEVILRCVPISNHLYFYWYRQILGQKVEFLVSFYNNEISEKSEIFDDQFSVERPDGSNFTLKIRSTKLEDSAMYFCASSEALQTGSYEQYFGPGTRLTVT.

The chain links TRBV19 to TRBJ1-5, with a possible D match to TRBD1 (6 bases). Germline CDR1 is LNHDA and CDR2 is SQIVND (reference sequence). Trimming took off 3 bases at V and 4 bases at J, with 13 bases between the two ends. The CDR3 sequence is 15 residues long. The CDR3 protein is CASSITPQGNQPQHF. Here the CDR3 DNA reads TGTGCCAGTAGTATTACCCCCCAGGGGAATCAGCCCCAGCATTTT. The complete variable domain, with remaining parts taken from reference TRBV19 and TRBJ1-5, reads DGGITQSPKYLFRKEGQNVTLSCEQNLNHDAMYWYRQDPGQGLRLIYYSQIVNDFQKGDIAEGYSVSREKKESFPLTVTSAQKNPTAFYLCASSITPQGNQPQHFGDGTRLSIL.

The chain has TRBV7-3 and TRBJ1-1; a possible D gene is TRBD1 (5 bases). Trimming stripped 5 bases from V and 0 bases from J, with 10 bases between. Germline-derived CDR1 and CDR2 are SGHTA and FQGTGA. The CDR3 consists of 14 residues. The CDR3 region has the DNA TGTGCCAGCAGCCCCGGGGGGGTGAACACTGAAGCTTTCTTT. Its protein product is CASSPGGVNTEAFF.

Concerning this clone itself: Different DNA sequences within this sample yield the same CDR3. This chain links TRBV4-1 with TRBJ2-1; tentative D call: TRBD2 (5 bases). V lost 6 bases and J lost 7, with 13 bases in between. Germline V lookup: CDR1 MGHRA, CDR2 YSYEKL. The CDR3 consists of 13 residues. The DNA of the CDR3 is TGCGCCAGCAGTCGGGAAGGGCGAAATGAGCAGTTCTTC. It encodes CASSREGRNEQFF.

The genes are TRBV30 and TRBJ1-3, with a tentative D call TRBD1 (6 bases). The CDR3 is 14 residues long. V was shortened by 3 bases and J by 2 bases, with 11 bases between the two germline ends. The germline V gene has CDR1 GTSNPN and CDR2 SVGIG (reference sequence). The CDR3: CAWREQGAGNTIYF. The CDR3 DNA follows: TGTGCCTGGAGAGAACAGGGAGCTGGAAACACCATATATTTT. Full variable domain (outside the CDR3, taken from reference TRBV30 and TRBJ1-3): SQTIHQWPATLVQPVGSPLSLECTVEGTSNPNLYWYRQAAGRGLQLLFYSVGIGQISSEVPQNLSASRPQDRQFILSSKKLLLSDSGFYLCAWREQGAGNTIYFGEGSWLTVV.

The rearrangement uses TRBV28 and TRBJ2-6, with 7 bases aligning to TRBD1. CDR3 length equals 17 residues. Trimming took 6 bases from V and 0 from J; bases not matched to a gene: 8. CDR1 and CDR2 from the germline V gene are MDHEN and SYDVKM. The CDR3 spells CASSHRGSYSGANVLTF. CDR3 DNA sequence: TGTGCCAGCAGCCACAGGGGTTCTTACTCTGGGGCCAACGTCCTGACTTTC.

The rearrangement uses TRBV5-6 and TRBJ2-2; 10 nucleotides align to TRBD2. Germline V gene lookup returns CDR1 SGHDT and CDR2 YYEEEE. V shed 2 bases, J shed 7 bases, and the junction held 8 bases outside the gene matches. The CDR3 loop spans 16 amino acids. In DNA form, the CDR3 reads TGTGCCAGCAGCTTTGGACTAGCGGTTGGGAGCGGGGAGCTGTTTTTT. Protein product: CASSFGLAVGSGELFF.

This clone was counted once. The DNA for the CDR3 is TGTGCCAGCAGCATAGGAGGTACAGGAGGTGAAAAACTGTTTTTT. This gives the protein CASSIGGTGGEKLFF. J is TRBJ1-4 and V is TRBV5-4, with D tentatively TRBD1 (5 bases). With 4 bases removed from V and 7 bases from J, the gap between germline ends came to 17 bases. CDR3 length: 15 amino acids. The germline V gene encodes CDR1 SGHNT and CDR2 YYREEE (reference sequence). The full variable domain, in which reference TRBV5-4 and TRBJ1-4 provide the parts outside the CDR3, is ETGVTQSPTHLIKTRGQQVTLRCSSQSGHNTVSWYQQALGQGPQFIFQYYREEENGRGNFPPRFSGLQFPNYSSELNVNALELDDSALYLCASSIGGTGGEKLFFGSGTQLSVL.

The V gene is TRBV6-6, the J gene TRBJ2-7, with D perhaps TRBD1 (5 bases). The CDR3 has 15 residues. Germline assignment: CDR1 MNHNY and CDR2 SVGAGI (reference sequence). With 1 base removed from V and 2 bases from J, the gap between germline ends came to 12 bases. CDR3 loop: CASSYLAGPTYEQYF. CDR3 DNA sequence: TGTGCCAGCAGTTACTTGGCAGGGCCCACCTACGAGCAGTACTTC.

This chain connects TRBV7-2 to TRBJ2-3; maybe TRBD2 (6 bases). From germline, CDR1 is SGHTA and CDR2 FQGNSA. This CDR3 spans 12 amino acids. Between the trimmed V and J ends, which lost 10 bases and 8 bases, there was a span of 16 bases. This CDR3 is CAIDNGGGTQYF. Written as DNA, the CDR3 is TGTGCCATAGATAATGGGGGAGGTACGCAGTATTTT.

This chain connects TRBV7-2 to TRBJ2-4; TRBD2 is a possible D gene (6 bases). The V end lost 2 bases, the J end lost 1 base, and 12 bases lay between the germline ends. From germline, CDR1 is SGHTA and CDR2 FQGNSA. The CDR3 spans 16 residues. In DNA, the CDR3 is TGTGCCAGCAGCTTATCCCGGGAGTTGGCCAAAAACATTCAGTACTTC. It is translated as CASSLSRELAKNIQYF.

The V call is TRBV19, the J call TRBJ1-1, with D possibly matching TRBD1 (6 bases). V lost 3 bases, J lost 0 bases, and 11 bases lay in between. The CDR3 is 15 residues long. CDR1 is LNHDA, CDR2 SQIVND, per germline (reference sequence). CDR3: CASSIGGQLNTEAFF. The CDR3 DNA is TGTGCCAGTAGTATCGGGGGGCAATTGAACACTGAAGCTTTCTTT.

V gene TRBV28 combines with J gene TRBJ1-1; D remains ambiguous. The V end lost 4 bases, the J end lost 3 bases, and 6 bases lay between the germline ends. The germline CDR1 and CDR2 sequences are MDHEN and SYDVKM. The length of the CDR3 is 12 residues. CDR3 in DNA: TGTGCCAGCAGTTACGAGTACACTGAAGCTTTCTTT. Its translation: CASSYEYTEAFF.

The CDR3 sequence is CASSQDERGIPYNEQFF. The CDR3 DNA reads as TGCGCCAGCAGCCAAGATGAGCGGGGGATTCCCTACAATGAGCAGTTCTTC. The V call is TRBV4-3, the J call TRBJ2-1; the match to TRBD2 covers 8 bases. V trimming: 0 bases; J trimming: 2 bases; junction bases outside the gene matches: 6. Per the germline V gene, CDR1 is LGHNA and CDR2 is YSLEER. This CDR3 is built from 17 residues.

V usage is TRBV2 and J usage is TRBJ2-1, with TRBD2 identical over 10 bases. Germline values: CDR1 SNHLY, CDR2 FYNNEI. With V trimmed by 8 bases and J by 5 bases, 6 bases remained unmatched. This CDR3 contains 14 residues. CDR3 protein: CASQTSGLHNEQFF. The DNA of the CDR3 is TGTGCCAGCCAGACTAGCGGGCTCCACAATGAGCAGTTCTTC.

The rearrangement uses TRBV10-1 and TRBJ1-1; 8 bases are a match to TRBD1. Germline V lookup: CDR1 WNHNN, CDR2 SYGVQD (reference sequence). Losses at the gene ends were 5 bases for V and 4 bases for J; bases not matched to a gene: 3. The CDR3 loop spans 13 amino acids. CDR3 nucleotides: TGCGCCAGCAGTCAAACAGGGGGCACTGAAGCTTTCTTT. It encodes CASSQTGGTEAFF.

The V call is TRBV7-9, the J call TRBJ1-4, with D possibly matching TRBD1 (5 bases). This CDR3 is 18 amino acids long. Trimming removed 3 bases from V and 7 bases from J, with 24 bases in between. Germline assignment: CDR1 SEHNR and CDR2 FQNEAQ (reference sequence). The CDR3 spells CASSLTVGPAVGGEKLFF. In nucleotides, the CDR3 is TGTGCCAGCAGCTTGACTGTGGGCCCTGCGGTCGGGGGTGAAAAACTGTTTTTT.

This chain joins TRBV10-3 and TRBJ1-4; no clear D gene. This CDR3 is 14 amino acids long. With 4 bases removed from V and 8 bases from J, the gap between germline ends came to 14 bases. In germline, CDR1 is ENHRY, CDR2 SYGVKD. CDR3 coding DNA: TGTGCCATCAGTGCCCGGCAGGTGGGGGAAAAACTGTTTTTT. Translating gives CAISARQVGEKLFF.

The CDR3 here is CATSRDGLAPSYEQYF. The CDR3 nucleotides read TGTGCCACCAGCAGAGATGGGCTAGCGCCATCCTACGAGCAGTACTTC. The chain employs TRBV15 and TRBJ2-7, with D maybe TRBD2 (6 bases). The CDR3 runs 16 residues. The germline V and J ends were trimmed by 0 bases and 1 base, with 13 bases remaining between them. Germline lookup yields CDR1 LNHNV and CDR2 YYDKDF (reference sequence).

The J gene is TRBJ2-3, the V gene TRBV5-4, with D tentatively TRBD2 (6 bases). The CDR3 contains 14 residues. CDR1 and CDR2 from the germline V gene are SGHNT and YYREEE (reference sequence). Trimming cost V 7 bases and J 1 base, with 13 bases left between them. The CDR3 nucleotides read TGTGCCAGCTCTCTAGCGACAGGCACAGATACGCAGTATTTT. Encoded protein: CASSLATGTDTQYF.

This chain connects TRBV28 to TRBJ1-2; 9 bases align to TRBD1. V shed 8 bases, J shed 5 bases, and the junction held 12 bases outside the gene matches. Germline V gene sequence: CDR1 MDHEN, CDR2 SYDVKM. The CDR3 extends over 15 amino acids. The CDR3 DNA is TGTGCCAGCTACTACCGGGACAGGGAGTTTTATGGCTACACCTTC. Its translation is CASYYRDREFYGYTF.

This clone was seen more than once but under ten times. This chain uses TRBV7-3 with TRBJ2-1; D might be TRBD2 (5 bases). Trimming took 4 bases from V and 7 from J, leaving 8 bases between them. The CDR3 spans 12 residues. Per germline, CDR1 SGHTA and CDR2 FQGTGA. The DNA for the CDR3 is TGTGCCAGCAGCTCCTCGGGGAATGAGCAGTTCTTC. Translated: CASSSSGNEQFF.

The rearrangement uses TRBV29-1 and TRBJ1-1; D unresolved. The CDR3 loop spans 13 amino acids. The germline gives CDR1 SQVTM, CDR2 ANQGSEA. V shed 4 bases and J shed 8 bases, with 17 bases lying between them. CDR3 coding DNA: TGCAGCGTTGGCCGCGAAGTGGGAATCGAAGCTTTCTTT. This translates into CSVGREVGIEAFF.

The V call is TRBV28, the J call TRBJ2-3; 7 nucleotides align to TRBD2. CDR1 is MDHEN and CDR2 is SYDVKM in the germline V gene. CDR3 length: 15 residues. The J segment lost 4 bases and the V segment lost 5 bases, leaving 9 bases of the junction unmatched. The DNA of the CDR3 is TGTGCCAGCAGTCCCCCCAGGACTAGTTCAGATACGCAGTATTTT. Protein: CASSPPRTSSDTQYF.

The chain employs TRBV9 and TRBJ1-5, with D hard to call. CDR1 is SGDLS, CDR2 YYNGEE, per germline. The CDR3 consists of 14 residues. With 0 bases removed from V and 3 bases from J, the gap between germline ends came to 7 bases. CDR3 nucleotides: TGTGCCAGCAGCGTAGGCTCTATCAATCAGCCCCAGCATTTT. This sequence encodes CASSVGSINQPQHF.

The J gene is TRBJ2-1, the V gene TRBV7-2; D may match TRBD1 or TRBD2 (5 bases each). Germline assignment: CDR1 SGHTA and CDR2 FQGNSA. CDR3 size: 11 residues. Trimming stripped 3 bases from V and 11 bases from J, with 8 bases between. CDR3 region: CASSFWGQQFF. Written as DNA, the CDR3 is TGTGCCAGCAGCTTTTGGGGACAGCAGTTCTTC.